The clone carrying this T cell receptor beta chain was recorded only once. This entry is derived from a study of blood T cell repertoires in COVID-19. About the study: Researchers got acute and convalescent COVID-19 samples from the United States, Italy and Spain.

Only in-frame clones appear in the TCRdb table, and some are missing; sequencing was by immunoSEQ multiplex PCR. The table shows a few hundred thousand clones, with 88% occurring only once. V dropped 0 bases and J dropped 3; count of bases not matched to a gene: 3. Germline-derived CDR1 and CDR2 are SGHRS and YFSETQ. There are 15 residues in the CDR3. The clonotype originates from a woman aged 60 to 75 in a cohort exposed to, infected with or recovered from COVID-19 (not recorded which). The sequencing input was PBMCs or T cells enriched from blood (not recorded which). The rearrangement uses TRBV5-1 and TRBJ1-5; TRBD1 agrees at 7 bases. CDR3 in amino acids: CASSLEGGVNQPQHF. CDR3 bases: TGCGCCAGCAGCTTGGAAGGGGGCGTCAATCAGCCCCAGCATTTT.